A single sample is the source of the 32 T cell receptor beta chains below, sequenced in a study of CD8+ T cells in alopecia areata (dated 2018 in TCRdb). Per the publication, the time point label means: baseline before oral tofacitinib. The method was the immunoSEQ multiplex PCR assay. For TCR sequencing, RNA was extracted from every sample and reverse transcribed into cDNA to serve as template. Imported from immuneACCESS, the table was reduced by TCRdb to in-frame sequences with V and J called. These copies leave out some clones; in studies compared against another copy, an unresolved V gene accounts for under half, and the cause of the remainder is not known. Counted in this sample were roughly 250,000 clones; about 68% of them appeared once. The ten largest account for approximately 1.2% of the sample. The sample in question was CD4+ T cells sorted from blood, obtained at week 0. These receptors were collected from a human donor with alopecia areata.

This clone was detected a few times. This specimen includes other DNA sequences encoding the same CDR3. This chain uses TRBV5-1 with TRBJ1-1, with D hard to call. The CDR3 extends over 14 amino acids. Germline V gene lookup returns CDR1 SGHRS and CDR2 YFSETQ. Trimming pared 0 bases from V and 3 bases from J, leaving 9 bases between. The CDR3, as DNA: TGCGCCAGCAGCTTGGATCCGGCTTACACTGAAGCTTTCTTT. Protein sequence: CASSLDPAYTEAFF.

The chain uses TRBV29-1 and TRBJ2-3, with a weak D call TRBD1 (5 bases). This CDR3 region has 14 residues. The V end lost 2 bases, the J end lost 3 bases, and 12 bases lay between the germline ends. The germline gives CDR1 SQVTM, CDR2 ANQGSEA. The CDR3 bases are TGCAGCGTTGAAAGCAGGGATAAGACAGATACGCAGTATTTT. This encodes CSVESRDKTDTQYF.

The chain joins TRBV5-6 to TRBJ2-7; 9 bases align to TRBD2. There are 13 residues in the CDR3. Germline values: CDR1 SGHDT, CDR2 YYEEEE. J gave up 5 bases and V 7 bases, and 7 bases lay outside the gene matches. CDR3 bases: TGTGCCAGCCTAGCGGGGAATCTGGACGAGCAGTACTTC. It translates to CASLAGNLDEQYF.

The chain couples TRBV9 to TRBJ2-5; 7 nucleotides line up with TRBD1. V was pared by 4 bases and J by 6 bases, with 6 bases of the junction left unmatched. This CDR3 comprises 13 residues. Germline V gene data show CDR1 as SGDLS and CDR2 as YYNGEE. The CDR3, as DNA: TGTGCCAGCAGCCCAGACAGGGCTAAGACCCAGTACTTC. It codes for CASSPDRAKTQYF.

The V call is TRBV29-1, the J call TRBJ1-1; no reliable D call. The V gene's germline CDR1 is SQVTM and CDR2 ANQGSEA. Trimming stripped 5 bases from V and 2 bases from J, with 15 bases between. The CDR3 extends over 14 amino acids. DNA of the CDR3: TGCAGCGTTATGTTGGGGTTTACTAACACTGAAGCTTTCTTT. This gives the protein CSVMLGFTNTEAFF. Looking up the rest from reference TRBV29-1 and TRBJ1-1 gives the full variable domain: SAVISQKPSRDICQRGTSLTIQCQVDSQVTMMFWYRQQPGQSLTLIATANQGSEATYESGFVIDKFPISRPNLTFSTLTVSNMSPEDSSIYLCSVMLGFTNTEAFFGQGTRLTVV.

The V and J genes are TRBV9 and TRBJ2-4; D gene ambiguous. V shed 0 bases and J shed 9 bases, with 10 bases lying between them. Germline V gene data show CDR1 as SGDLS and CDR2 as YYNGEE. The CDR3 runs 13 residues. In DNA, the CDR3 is TGTGCCAGCAGCGTAGAAGGCTTGGGCATTCAGTACTTC. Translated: CASSVEGLGIQYF.

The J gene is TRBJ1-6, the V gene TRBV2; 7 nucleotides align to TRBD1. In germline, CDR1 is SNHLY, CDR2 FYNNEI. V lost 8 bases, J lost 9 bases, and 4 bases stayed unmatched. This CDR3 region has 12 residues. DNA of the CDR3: TGTGCCAGCGACAGGGTATCTTCACCCCTCCACTTT. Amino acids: CASDRVSSPLHF.

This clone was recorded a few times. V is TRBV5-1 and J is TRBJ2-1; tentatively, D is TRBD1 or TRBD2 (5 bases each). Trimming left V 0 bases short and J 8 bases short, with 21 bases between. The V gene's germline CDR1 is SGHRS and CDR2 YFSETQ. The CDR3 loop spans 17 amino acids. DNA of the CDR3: TGCGCCAGCAGCTTGGGTCAAGTGGGGCTAGCAAGGTATGAGCAGTTCTTC. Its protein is CASSLGQVGLARYEQFF. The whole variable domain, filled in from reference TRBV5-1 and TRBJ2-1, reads KAGVTQTPRYLIKTRGQQVTLSCSPISGHRSVSWYQQTPGQGLQFLFEYFSETQRNKGNFPGRFSGRQFSNSRSEMNVSTLELGDSALYLCASSLGQVGLARYEQFFGPGTRLTVL.

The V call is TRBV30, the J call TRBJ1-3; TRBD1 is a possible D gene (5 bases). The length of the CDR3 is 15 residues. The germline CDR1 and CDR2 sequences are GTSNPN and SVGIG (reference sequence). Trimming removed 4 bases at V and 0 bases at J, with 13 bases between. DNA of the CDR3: TGTGCCTGGAATTATAGGGGAAGCTCTGGAAACACCATATATTTT. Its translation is CAWNYRGSSGNTIYF.

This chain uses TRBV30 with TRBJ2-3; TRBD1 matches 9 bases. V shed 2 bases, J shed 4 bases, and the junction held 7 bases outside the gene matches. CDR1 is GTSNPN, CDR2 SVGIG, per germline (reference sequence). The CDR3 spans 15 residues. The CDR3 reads CAWSTTGGLSDTQYF. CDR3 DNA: TGTGCCTGGAGTACAACAGGGGGCTTGTCAGATACGCAGTATTTT.

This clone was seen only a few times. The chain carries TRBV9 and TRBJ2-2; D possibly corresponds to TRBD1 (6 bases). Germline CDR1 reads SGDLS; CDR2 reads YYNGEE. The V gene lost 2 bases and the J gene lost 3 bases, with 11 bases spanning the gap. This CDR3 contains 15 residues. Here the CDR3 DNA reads TGTGCCAGCAGCGTCCGGGACACCTACACCGGGGAGCTGTTTTTT. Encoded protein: CASSVRDTYTGELFF.

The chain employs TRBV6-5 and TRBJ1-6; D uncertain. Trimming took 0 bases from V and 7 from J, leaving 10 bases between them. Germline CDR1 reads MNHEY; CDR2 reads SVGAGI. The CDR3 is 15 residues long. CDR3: CASSYSFSGNSPLHF. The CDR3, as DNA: TGTGCCAGCAGTTACTCTTTTTCTGGGAATTCACCCCTCCACTTT.

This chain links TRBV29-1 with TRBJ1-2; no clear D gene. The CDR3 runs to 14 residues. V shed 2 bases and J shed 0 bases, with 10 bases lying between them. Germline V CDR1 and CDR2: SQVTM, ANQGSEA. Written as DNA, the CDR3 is TGCAGCGTTGAAAGACGGCTGACTAACTATGGCTACACCTTC. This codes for CSVERRLTNYGYTF.

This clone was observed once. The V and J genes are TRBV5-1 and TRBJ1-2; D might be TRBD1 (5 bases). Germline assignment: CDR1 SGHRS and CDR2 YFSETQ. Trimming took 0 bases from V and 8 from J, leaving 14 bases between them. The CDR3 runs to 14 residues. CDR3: CASSLAQDGSGYTF. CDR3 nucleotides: TGCGCCAGCAGCTTGGCACAGGACGGGAGCGGCTACACCTTC.

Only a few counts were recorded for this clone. CDR3 protein: CASSLGRDNEQFF. In nucleotides, the CDR3 is TGCGCCAGCAGCTTGGGGAGGGACAATGAGCAGTTCTTC. This chain joins TRBV5-1 and TRBJ2-1, with D possibly being TRBD2 (6 bases). This CDR3 has 13 residues. V was pared by 0 bases and J by 5 bases, with 6 bases between. From germline, CDR1 is SGHRS and CDR2 YFSETQ.

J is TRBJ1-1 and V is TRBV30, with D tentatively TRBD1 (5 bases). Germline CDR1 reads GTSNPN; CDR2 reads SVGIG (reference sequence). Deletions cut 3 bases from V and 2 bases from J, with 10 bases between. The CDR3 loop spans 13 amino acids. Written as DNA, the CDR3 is TGTGCCTGGAGCCGGGGCTATAACACTGAAGCTTTCTTT. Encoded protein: CAWSRGYNTEAFF.

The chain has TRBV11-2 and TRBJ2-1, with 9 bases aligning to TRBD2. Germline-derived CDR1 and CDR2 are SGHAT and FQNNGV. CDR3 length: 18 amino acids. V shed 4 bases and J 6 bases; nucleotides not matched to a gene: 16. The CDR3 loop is CASSSVLAGPDIGNEQFF. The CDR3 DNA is TGTGCCAGCAGCTCCGTTCTAGCGGGGCCTGACATTGGCAATGAGCAGTTCTTC.

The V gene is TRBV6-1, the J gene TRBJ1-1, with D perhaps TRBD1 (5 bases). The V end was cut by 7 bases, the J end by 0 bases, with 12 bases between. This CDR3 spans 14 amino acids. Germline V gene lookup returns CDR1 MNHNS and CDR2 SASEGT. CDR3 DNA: TGTGCCAGCAAAACAGGAAACATGAACACTGAAGCTTTCTTT. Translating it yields CASKTGNMNTEAFF.

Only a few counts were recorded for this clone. The CDR3 nucleotides are TGCGCCAGCAGCCAACCATTTCAAGGAGCTTTCTTT. It yields the protein CASSQPFQGAFF. The rearrangement links TRBV4-1 to TRBJ1-1; the D is unclear. Germline V gene data show CDR1 as MGHRA and CDR2 as YSYEKL. Deletions cut 2 bases from V and 10 bases from J, with 11 bases between. The CDR3 totals 12 residues.

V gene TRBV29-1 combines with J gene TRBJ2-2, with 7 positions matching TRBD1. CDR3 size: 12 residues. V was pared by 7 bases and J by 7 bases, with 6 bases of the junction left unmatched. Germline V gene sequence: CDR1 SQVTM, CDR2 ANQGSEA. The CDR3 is CSARTGRGELFF. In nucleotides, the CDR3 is TGCAGCGCTCGGACAGGTCGCGGGGAGCTGTTTTTT.

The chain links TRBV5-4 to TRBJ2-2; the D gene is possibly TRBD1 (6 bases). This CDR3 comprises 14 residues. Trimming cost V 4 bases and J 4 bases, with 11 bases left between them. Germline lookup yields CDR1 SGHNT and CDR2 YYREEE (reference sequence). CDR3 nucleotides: TGTGCCAGCAGCGACAGGACCTTCACCGGGGAGCTGTTTTTT. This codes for CASSDRTFTGELFF.

The CDR3 loop reads CASSRTMETQYF. The CDR3 DNA sequence: TGTGCCAGCAGCCGCACAATGGAGACCCAGTACTTC. V gene TRBV7-9 combines with J gene TRBJ2-5; D not certain. This CDR3 spans 12 amino acids. Germline loops: CDR1 SEHNR, CDR2 FQNEAQ (reference sequence). V lost 5 bases, J lost 5 bases, and 9 bases lay in between.

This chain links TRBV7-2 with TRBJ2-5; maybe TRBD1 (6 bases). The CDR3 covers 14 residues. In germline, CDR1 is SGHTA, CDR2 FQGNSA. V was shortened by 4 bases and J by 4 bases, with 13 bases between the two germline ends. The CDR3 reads CASSSLRGGETQYF. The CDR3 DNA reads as TGTGCCAGCAGCTCCCTCCGAGGGGGAGAGACCCAGTACTTC.

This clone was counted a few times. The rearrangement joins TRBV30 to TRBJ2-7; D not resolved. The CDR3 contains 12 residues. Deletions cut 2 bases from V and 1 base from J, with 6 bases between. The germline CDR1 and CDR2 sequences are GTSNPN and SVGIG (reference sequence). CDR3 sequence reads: CAWSFSSYEQYF. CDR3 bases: TGTGCCTGGAGTTTTTCATCCTACGAGCAGTACTTC.

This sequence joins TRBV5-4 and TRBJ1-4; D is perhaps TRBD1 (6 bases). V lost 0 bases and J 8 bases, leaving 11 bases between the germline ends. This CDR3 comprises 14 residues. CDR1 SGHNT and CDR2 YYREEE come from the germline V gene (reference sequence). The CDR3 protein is CASSLEQGGEKLFF. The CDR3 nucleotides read TGTGCCAGCAGCTTGGAACAGGGAGGGGAAAAACTGTTTTTT.

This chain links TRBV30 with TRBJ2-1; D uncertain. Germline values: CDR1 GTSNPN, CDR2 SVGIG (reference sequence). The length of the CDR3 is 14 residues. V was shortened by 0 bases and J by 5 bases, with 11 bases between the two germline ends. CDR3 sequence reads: CAWSVVQAHNEQFF. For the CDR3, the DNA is TGTGCCTGGAGTGTAGTCCAGGCTCACAATGAGCAGTTCTTC.

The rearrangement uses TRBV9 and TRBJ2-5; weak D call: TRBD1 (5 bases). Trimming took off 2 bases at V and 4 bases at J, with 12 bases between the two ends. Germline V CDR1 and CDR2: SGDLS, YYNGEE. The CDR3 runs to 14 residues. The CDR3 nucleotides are TGTGCCAGCAGCGTGGGCAGGGTAGGAGAGACCCAGTACTTC. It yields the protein CASSVGRVGETQYF.

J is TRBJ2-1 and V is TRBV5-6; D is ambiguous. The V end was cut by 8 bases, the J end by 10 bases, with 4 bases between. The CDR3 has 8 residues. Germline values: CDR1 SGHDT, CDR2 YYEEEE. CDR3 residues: CARREQFF. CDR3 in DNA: TGTGCCAGGAGGGAGCAGTTCTTC.

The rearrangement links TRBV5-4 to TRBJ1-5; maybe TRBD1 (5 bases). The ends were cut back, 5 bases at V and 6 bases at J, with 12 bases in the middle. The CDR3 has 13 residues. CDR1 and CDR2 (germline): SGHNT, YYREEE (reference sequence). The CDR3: CASSTQGRQPQHF. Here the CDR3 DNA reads TGTGCCAGCAGTACTCAGGGACGTCAGCCCCAGCATTTT.

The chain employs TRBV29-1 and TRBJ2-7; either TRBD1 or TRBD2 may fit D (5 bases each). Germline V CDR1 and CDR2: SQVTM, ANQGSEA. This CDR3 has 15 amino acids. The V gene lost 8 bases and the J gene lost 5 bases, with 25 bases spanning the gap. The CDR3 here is CSLGQPGRTVNEQYF. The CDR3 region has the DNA TGCAGCCTTGGGCAGCCGGGACGGACGGTCAACGAGCAGTACTTC.

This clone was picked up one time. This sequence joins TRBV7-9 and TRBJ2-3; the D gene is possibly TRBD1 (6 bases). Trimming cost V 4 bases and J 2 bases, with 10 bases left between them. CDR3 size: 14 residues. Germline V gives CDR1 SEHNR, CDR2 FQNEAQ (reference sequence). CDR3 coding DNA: TGTGCCAGCAGCTCGGGACAATACACAGATACGCAGTATTTT. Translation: CASSSGQYTDTQYF.

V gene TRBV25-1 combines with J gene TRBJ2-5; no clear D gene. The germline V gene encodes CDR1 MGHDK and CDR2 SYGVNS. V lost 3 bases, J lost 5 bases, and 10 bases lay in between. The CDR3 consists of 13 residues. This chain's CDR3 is CASSDEVRETQYF. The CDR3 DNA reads TGTGCCAGCAGTGATGAGGTCCGGGAGACCCAGTACTTC.